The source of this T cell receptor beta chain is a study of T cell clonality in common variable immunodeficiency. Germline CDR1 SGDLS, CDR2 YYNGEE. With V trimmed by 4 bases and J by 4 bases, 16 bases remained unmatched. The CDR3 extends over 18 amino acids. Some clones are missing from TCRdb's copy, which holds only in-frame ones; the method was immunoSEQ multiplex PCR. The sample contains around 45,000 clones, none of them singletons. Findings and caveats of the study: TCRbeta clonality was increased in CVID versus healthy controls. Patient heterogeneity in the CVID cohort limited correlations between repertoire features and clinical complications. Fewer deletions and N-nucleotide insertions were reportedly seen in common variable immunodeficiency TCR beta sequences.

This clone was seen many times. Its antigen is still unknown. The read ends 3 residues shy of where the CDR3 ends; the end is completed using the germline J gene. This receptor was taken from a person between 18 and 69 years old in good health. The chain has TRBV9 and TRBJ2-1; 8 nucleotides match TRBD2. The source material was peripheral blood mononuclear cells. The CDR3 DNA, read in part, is TGTGCCAGCAGCCCTTACGGGTCGGGGGGGCGAGTTTACAATGAG. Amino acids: CASSPYGSGGRVYNE. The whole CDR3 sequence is CASSPYGSGGRVYNEQFF.